The clone carrying this T cell receptor beta chain was detected ten times or more. Molecular barcoding with unique molecular identifiers was used for the TCRbeta library. TCRdb processed the PCR reads anew with MiXCR; each CDR3 protein has one entry. The data show 190,000 or so distinct CDR3 sequences, with 6.5% to 7.5% seen just once and around 3.1% held by the top ten. This sample was included in a study of T-cell reconstitution after alpha-beta-depleted transplantation in children. The TCR sequence derives from a human donor who donated a stem cell graft to a child with Wiskott-Aldrich syndrome. The sequencing used PBMCs from the stem cell graft donor, collected from the stem cell graft.

The CDR3 DNA is TGCAGCGTTCCAAACAGGGAGAGGATCATCCACGAGCAGTACTTC. This codes for CSVPNRERIIHEQYF. The V gene is TRBV29-1, the J gene TRBJ2-7, with D perhaps TRBD1 (6 bases). The ends were cut back, 5 bases at V and 5 bases at J, with 22 bases in the middle. This CDR3 has 15 amino acids. The germline CDR1 and CDR2 sequences are SQVTM and ANQGSEA.